This TCR beta chain derives from a study of T cell changes during pregnancy in multiple sclerosis. The assay was immunoSEQ multiplex PCR, and TCRdb's table has in-frame clones only and misses some. The repertoire has tens of thousands of clones, around 93% of them found once; the top ten carry about 0.39%. V was trimmed by 5 bases and J by 5 bases, leaving 17 bases between them. From germline, CDR1 is MNHNS and CDR2 SASEGT. CDR3 length equals 15 residues. The sequences come from CD4+ T cells from peripheral blood mononuclear cells, collected in the second trimester of pregnancy. This receptor was taken from a female donor with multiple sclerosis, enrolled in a pregnancy study. J is TRBJ2-3 and V is TRBV6-1, with D perhaps matching TRBD1 (6 bases). The CDR3 here is CASSRDNQRKDTQYF. The CDR3 DNA reads TGTGCCAGCAGTCGGGACAACCAAAGGAAAGATACGCAGTATTTT.